Listed below are T cell receptor beta chains from one sample, sequenced in a study of CD8+ T cells in alopecia areata. Sequencing used immunoSEQ multiplex PCR; TCRdb keeps in-frame clones, though not all of them. The sample shows about 150,000 clones, approximately 60% of them seen only once. Sequencing input: CD8+ T cells sorted from blood. These receptors came from a human donor in good health. Both conserved end residues are trimmed from each CDR3. Each record gives: J gene, clone size, V gene, CDR3 length, CDR3 protein. Clone size appears in some rows only: once, few, many, or a class for an expanded clone.

j_gene: TRBJ2-7
abundance: .
v_gene: TRBV7-9
len: 13
CDR3aa: ASSLASGGRREQY

j_gene: TRBJ1-2
abundance: .
v_gene: TRBV5-1
len: 13
CDR3aa: ASSWSRDSYYGYT

j_gene: TRBJ2-4
abundance: .
v_gene: TRBV5-1
len: 13
CDR3aa: ASSSRTGAKNIQY

j_gene: TRBJ2-6
abundance: .
v_gene: TRBV5-6
len: 17
CDR3aa: ASSPNPGGANPGANVLT

j_gene: TRBJ2-1
abundance: .
v_gene: TRBV13
len: 12
CDR3aa: ASSTTLKVDEQF

j_gene: TRBJ2-1
abundance: .
v_gene: TRBV7-9
len: 10
CDR3aa: ASSFGGTEQF

j_gene: TRBJ2-2
abundance: few
v_gene: TRBV29-1
len: 14
CDR3aa: SVEGGDRGDTGELF

j_gene: TRBJ2-2
abundance: .
v_gene: TRBV6-5
len: 12
CDR3aa: ASSARADTGELF

j_gene: TRBJ2-7
abundance: few
v_gene: TRBV10-3
len: 13
CDR3aa: AISGLAGLIYEQY

j_gene: TRBJ1-2
abundance: .
v_gene: TRBV27
len: 11
CDR3aa: ASRGQGAGGYT

j_gene: TRBJ2-3
abundance: .
v_gene: TRBV6-1
len: 15
CDR3aa: ASSEWLAGGPTDTQY

j_gene: TRBJ2-3
abundance: few
v_gene: TRBV5-1
len: 13
CDR3aa: ASSPWETGTDTQY

j_gene: TRBJ1-1
abundance: .
v_gene: TRBV2
len: 13
CDR3aa: ASSESVGAGTEAF

j_gene: TRBJ2-3
abundance: .
v_gene: TRBV7-8
len: 10
CDR3aa: ASSTTPDTQY

j_gene: TRBJ2-1
abundance: .
v_gene: TRBV5-4
len: 12
CDR3aa: ASSSPNRDNEQF

j_gene: TRBJ1-5
abundance: .
v_gene: TRBV4-1
len: 14
CDR3aa: ASSQEPGDGNQPQH

j_gene: TRBJ1-5
abundance: .
v_gene: TRBV29-1
len: 11
CDR3aa: SVAEGRNQPQH

j_gene: TRBJ2-5
abundance: .
v_gene: TRBV6-1
len: 12
CDR3aa: ASSEPGLAETQY

j_gene: TRBJ2-1
abundance: .
v_gene: TRBV12-5
len: 14
CDR3aa: ASGTRGAEPQSEQF

j_gene: TRBJ2-2
abundance: .
v_gene: TRBV27
len: 12
CDR3aa: ASRRQGNTGELF

j_gene: TRBJ2-6
abundance: .
v_gene: TRBV29-1
len: 13
CDR3aa: SVEDRGSGANVLT

j_gene: TRBJ1-2
abundance: .
v_gene: TRBV29-1
len: 12
CDR3aa: SVEDRRSQYGYT

j_gene: TRBJ2-1
abundance: .
v_gene: TRBV30
len: 14
CDR3aa: AWSGLGAGEIGEQF

j_gene: TRBJ2-5
abundance: few
v_gene: TRBV29-1
len: 9
CDR3aa: SVVGLETQY

j_gene: TRBJ1-4
abundance: .
v_gene: TRBV27
len: 13
CDR3aa: ASSSPGQGYEKLF

j_gene: TRBJ1-1
abundance: few
v_gene: TRBV10-2
len: 9
CDR3aa: ASIDGLRAF

j_gene: TRBJ1-1
abundance: few
v_gene: TRBV29-1
len: 11
CDR3aa: SVESGTGTEAF

j_gene: TRBJ2-2
abundance: .
v_gene: TRBV27
len: 13
CDR3aa: ASSLFAGDTGELF

j_gene: TRBJ2-7
abundance: .
v_gene: TRBV2
len: 9
CDR3aa: ASSAGYEQY

j_gene: TRBJ2-7
abundance: .
v_gene: TRBV5-1
len: 13
CDR3aa: ASSLGSGFAYEQY

j_gene: TRBJ2-4
abundance: .
v_gene: TRBV7-9
len: 13
CDR3aa: ASSLRGDPRYIQY

j_gene: TRBJ2-1
abundance: .
v_gene: TRBV5-1
len: 14
CDR3aa: ASSFFAGGSYNEQF

j_gene: .
abundance: few
v_gene: TRBV29-1
len: 11
CDR3aa: SALGGSSYEQY

j_gene: TRBJ2-2
abundance: .
v_gene: TRBV11-3
len: 13
CDR3aa: ASSAQLGLTGELF

j_gene: TRBJ2-7
abundance: .
v_gene: TRBV4-1
len: 12
CDR3aa: ASSQGDGPYEQY

j_gene: TRBJ2-1
abundance: .
v_gene: TRBV29-1
len: 18
CDR3aa: SVEEGGGKSGRALGDEQF